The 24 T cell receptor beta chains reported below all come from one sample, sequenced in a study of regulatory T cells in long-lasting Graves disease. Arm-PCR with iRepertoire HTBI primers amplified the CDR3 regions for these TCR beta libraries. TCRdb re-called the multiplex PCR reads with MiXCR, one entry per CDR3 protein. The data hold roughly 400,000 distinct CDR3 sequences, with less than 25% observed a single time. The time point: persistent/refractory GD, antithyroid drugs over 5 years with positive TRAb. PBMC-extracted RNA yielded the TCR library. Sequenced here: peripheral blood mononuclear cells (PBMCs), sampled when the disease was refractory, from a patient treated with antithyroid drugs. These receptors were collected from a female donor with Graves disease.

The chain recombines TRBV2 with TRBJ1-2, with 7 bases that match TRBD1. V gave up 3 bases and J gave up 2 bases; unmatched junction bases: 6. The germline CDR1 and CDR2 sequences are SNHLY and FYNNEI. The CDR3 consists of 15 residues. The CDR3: CASSDSVTGNYGYTF. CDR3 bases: TGTGCCAGCAGTGATTCAGTGACAGGGAACTATGGCTACACCTTC.

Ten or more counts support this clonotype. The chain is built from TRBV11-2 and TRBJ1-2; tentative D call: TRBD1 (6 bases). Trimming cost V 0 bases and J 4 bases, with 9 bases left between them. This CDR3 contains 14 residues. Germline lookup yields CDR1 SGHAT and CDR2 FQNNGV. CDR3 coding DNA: TGTGCCAGCAGCTTAGACGGACAGATCTATGGCTACACCTTC. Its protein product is CASSLDGQIYGYTF.

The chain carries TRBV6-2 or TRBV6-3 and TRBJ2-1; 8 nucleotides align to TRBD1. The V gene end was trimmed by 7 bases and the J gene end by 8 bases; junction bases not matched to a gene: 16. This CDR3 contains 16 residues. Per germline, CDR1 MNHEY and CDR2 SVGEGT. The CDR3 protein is CASTNGIGTGRYEQFF. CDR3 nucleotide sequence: TGTGCCAGCACCAACGGGATCGGGACAGGACGGTATGAGCAGTTCTTC.

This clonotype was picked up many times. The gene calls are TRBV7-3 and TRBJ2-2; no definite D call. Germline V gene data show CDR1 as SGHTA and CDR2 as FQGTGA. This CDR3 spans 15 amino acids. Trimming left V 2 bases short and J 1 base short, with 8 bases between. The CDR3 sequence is CASSLAEKNTGELFF. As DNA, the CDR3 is TGTGCCAGCAGCTTAGCCGAGAAGAACACCGGGGAGCTGTTTTTT. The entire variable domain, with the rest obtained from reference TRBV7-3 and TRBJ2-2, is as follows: GAGVSQTPSNKVTEKGKYVELRCDPISGHTALYWYRQSLGQGPEFLIYFQGTGAADDSGLPNDRFFAVRPEGSVSTLKIQRTERGDSAVYLCASSLAEKNTGELFFGEGSRLTVL.

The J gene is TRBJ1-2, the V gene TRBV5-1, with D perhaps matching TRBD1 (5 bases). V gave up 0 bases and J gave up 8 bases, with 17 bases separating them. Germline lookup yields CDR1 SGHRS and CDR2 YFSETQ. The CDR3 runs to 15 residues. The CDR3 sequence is CASSLDTVGAQGYTF. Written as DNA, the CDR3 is TGCGCCAGCAGCTTGGATACAGTTGGGGCGCAGGGCTACACCTTC.

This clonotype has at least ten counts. The CDR3: CASSLKGQGSETQYF. The CDR3 region has the DNA TGTGCCAGCAGCTTGAAAGGGCAGGGATCAGAGACCCAGTACTTC. V is TRBV7-2 and J is TRBJ2-5; D may be TRBD1 (5 bases). Germline V lookup: CDR1 SGHTA, CDR2 FQGNSA. The CDR3 totals 15 residues. The V and J ends lost 3 bases and 4 bases respectively, with 15 bases between them.

The CDR3 here is CSASRDRVLLGYTF. CDR3 sequence (DNA): TGCAGTGCTAGCCGGGACAGGGTTTTACTTGGCTACACCTTC. The chain recombines TRBV20-1 with TRBJ1-2; TRBD1 matches 9 bases. The germline gives CDR1 DFQATT, CDR2 SNEGSKA (reference sequence). The CDR3 is 14 residues long. V lost 3 bases and J lost 7; bases outside the gene matches: 9.

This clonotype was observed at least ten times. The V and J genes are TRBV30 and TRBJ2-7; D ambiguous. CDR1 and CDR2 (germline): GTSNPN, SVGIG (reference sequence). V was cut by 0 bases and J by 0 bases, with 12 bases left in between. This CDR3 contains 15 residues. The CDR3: CAWSVRRPSSYEQYF. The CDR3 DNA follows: TGTGCCTGGAGTGTTCGTCGTCCGAGCTCCTACGAGCAGTACTTC. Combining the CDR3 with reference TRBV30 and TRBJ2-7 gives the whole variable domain SQTIHQWPATLVQPVGSPLSLECTVEGTSNPNLYWYRQAAGRGLQLLFYSVGIGQISSEVPQNLSASRPQDRQFILSSKKLLLSDSGFYLCAWSVRRPSSYEQYFGPGTRLTVT.

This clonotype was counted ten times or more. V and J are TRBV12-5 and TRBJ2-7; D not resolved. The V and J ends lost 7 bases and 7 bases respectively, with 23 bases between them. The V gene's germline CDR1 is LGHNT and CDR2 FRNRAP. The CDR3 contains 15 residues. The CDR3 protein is CASALSSSWASEQYF. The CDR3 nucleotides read TGTGCTAGTGCTCTATCGAGTTCGTGGGCATCTGAGCAGTACTTC. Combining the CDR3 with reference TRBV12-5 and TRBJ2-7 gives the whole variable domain DARVTQTPRHKVTEMGQEVTMRCQPILGHNTVFWYRQTMMQGLELLAYFRNRAPLDDSGMPKDRFSAEMPDATLATLKIQPSEPRDSAVYFCASALSSSWASEQYFGPGTRLTVT.

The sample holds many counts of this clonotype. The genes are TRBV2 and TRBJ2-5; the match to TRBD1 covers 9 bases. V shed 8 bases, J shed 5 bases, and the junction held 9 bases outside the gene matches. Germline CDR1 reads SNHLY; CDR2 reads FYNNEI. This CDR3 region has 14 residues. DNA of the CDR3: TGTGCCAGCTCCGCCGGGACAGGGTACGAGACCCAGTACTTC. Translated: CASSAGTGYETQYF.

CDR3 sequence reads: CASSNDGGSAKYF. Here the CDR3 DNA reads TGTGCCAGCAGCAACGACGGCGGGAGTGCGAAGTACTTC. V and J are TRBV3-1 and TRBJ2-7, with 7 nucleotides matching TRBD2. This CDR3 is 13 amino acids long. CDR1 is LGHDT, CDR2 YNNKEL, per germline (reference sequence). J was trimmed by 11 bases and V by 5 bases; bases with no gene match: 12.

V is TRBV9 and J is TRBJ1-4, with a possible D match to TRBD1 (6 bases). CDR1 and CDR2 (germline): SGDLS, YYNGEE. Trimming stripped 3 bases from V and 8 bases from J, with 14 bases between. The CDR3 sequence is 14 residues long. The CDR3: CASSATGVGEKLFF. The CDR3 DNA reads TGTGCCAGCAGCGCGACAGGAGTCGGGGAAAAACTGTTTTTT.

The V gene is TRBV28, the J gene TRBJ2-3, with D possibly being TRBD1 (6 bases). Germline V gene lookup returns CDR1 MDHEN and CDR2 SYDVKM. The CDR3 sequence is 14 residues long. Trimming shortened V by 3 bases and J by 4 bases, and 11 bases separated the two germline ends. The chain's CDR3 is CASSFRSGADTQYF. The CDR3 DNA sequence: TGTGCCAGCAGTTTCAGGTCAGGGGCAGATACGCAGTATTTT.

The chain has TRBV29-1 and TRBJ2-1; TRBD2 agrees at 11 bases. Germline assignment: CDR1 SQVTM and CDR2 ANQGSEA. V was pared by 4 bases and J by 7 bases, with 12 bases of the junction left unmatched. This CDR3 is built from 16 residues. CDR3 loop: CSVGASGRLSTNEQFF. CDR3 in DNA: TGCAGCGTTGGGGCTAGCGGGAGGTTGTCTACGAATGAGCAGTTCTTC.

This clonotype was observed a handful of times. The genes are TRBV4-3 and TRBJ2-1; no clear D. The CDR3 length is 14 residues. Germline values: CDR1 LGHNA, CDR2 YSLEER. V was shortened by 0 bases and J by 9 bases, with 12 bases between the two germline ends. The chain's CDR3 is CASSQEPGFREQFF. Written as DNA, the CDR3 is TGCGCCAGCAGCCAAGAACCAGGTTTCCGTGAGCAGTTCTTC.

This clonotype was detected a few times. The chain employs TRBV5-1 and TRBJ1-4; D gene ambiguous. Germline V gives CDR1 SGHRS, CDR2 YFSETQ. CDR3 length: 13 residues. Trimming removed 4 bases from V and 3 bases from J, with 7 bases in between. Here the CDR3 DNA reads TGCGCCAGCAGCGCGAAAGCTAATGAAAAACTGTTTTTT. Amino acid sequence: CASSAKANEKLFF.

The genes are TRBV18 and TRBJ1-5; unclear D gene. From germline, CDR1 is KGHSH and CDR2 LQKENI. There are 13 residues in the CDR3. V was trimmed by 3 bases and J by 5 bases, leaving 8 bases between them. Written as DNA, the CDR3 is TGTGCCAGCTCACCTTCAAGCGATCAGCCCCAGCATTTT. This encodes CASSPSSDQPQHF.

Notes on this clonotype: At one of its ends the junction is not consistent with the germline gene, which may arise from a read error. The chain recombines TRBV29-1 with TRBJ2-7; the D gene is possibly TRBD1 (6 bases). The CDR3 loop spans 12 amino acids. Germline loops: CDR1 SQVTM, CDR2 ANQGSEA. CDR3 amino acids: CSVGRAGDEQCF. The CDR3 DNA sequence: TGCAGCGTTGGAAGGGCAGGGGACGAGCAGTGCTTC.

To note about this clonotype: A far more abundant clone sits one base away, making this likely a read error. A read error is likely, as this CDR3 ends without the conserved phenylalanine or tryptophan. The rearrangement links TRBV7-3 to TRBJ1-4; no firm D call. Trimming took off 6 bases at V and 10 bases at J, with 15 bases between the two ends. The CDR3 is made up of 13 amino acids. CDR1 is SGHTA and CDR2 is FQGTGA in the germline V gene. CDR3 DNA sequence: TGTGCCAGCAGTCTTCGGACTGGGGTAAAACTGTTTCTT. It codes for CASSLRTGVKLFL.

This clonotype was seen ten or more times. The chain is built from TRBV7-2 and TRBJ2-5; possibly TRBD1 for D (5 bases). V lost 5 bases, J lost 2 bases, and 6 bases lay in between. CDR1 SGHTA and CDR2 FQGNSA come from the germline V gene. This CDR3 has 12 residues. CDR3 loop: CASSRGQETQYF. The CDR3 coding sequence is TGTGCCAGCAGCAGGGGTCAAGAGACCCAGTACTTC.

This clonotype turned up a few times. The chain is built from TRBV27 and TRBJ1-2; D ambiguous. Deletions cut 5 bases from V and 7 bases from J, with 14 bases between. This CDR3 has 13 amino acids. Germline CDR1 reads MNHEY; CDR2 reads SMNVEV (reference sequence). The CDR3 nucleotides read TGTGCCAGCAGTCCGAAATGGCTTGGTGGCTACACCTTC. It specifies CASSPKWLGGYTF.

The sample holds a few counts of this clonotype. This CDR3 reads CASSPTTSGGTGELFF. In nucleotides, the CDR3 is TGCGCCAGCAGCCCCACCACTAGCGGGGGCACCGGGGAGCTGTTTTTT. The chain has TRBV5-1 and TRBJ2-2; TRBD2 matches 11 bases. Germline-derived CDR1 and CDR2 are SGHRS and YFSETQ. With V trimmed by 4 bases and J by 4 bases, 6 bases remained unmatched. This CDR3 region has 16 residues.

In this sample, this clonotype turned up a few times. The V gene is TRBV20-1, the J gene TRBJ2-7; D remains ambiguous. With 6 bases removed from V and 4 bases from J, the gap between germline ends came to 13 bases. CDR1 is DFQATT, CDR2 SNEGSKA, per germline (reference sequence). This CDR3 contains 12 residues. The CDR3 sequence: CSAILPDYEQYF. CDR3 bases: TGCAGTGCGATCCTACCGGATTACGAGCAGTACTTC.

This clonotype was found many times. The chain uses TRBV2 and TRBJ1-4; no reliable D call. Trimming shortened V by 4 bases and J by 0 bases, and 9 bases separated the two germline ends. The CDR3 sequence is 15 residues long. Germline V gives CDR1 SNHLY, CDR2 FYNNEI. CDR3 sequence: CASSGRRATNEKLFF. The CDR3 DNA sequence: TGTGCCAGCAGTGGACGGAGAGCAACTAATGAAAAACTGTTTTTT.